A single sample gave rise to the 10 T cell receptor beta chains below, sequenced in a study of OX40 agonist ivuxolimab in advanced cancers. Profiling relied on immunoSEQ multiplex PCR, and the TCRdb table lists in-frame clones only, not all of them. This repertoire shows tens of thousands of clones, approximately 83% found once; its top ten account for about 1.6%. The source was CD4+ or CD8+ T cells sorted from blood, collected in a trial of the OX40 agonist ivuxolimab. Receptors were obtained from an adult with an advanced solid tumor such as melanoma, head and neck, liver or kidney cancer.

This clone was counted a single time. The chain links TRBV6-1 to TRBJ1-5, with 9 bases identical to TRBD1. CDR1 and CDR2 (germline): MNHNS, SASEGT. The CDR3 runs 15 residues. With V trimmed by 4 bases and J by 5 bases, 6 bases remained unmatched. The chain's CDR3 is CASSATGQGYQPQHF. The DNA for the CDR3 is TGTGCCAGCAGTGCAACGGGACAGGGTTATCAGCCCCAGCATTTT.

This chain joins TRBV5-1 and TRBJ2-5, with D possibly being TRBD2 (6 bases). The CDR3 spans 14 residues. Germline V gene data show CDR1 as SGHRS and CDR2 as YFSETQ. Trimming took off 4 bases at V and 2 bases at J, with 12 bases between the two ends. This CDR3 reads CASSLGGTQETQYF. For the CDR3, the DNA is TGCGCCAGCAGCCTCGGCGGGACTCAAGAGACCCAGTACTTC.

The chain is built from TRBV5-4 and TRBJ1-1, with a tentative D call TRBD1 (6 bases). This CDR3 comprises 18 residues. Trimming removed 0 bases from V and 5 bases from J, with 23 bases in between. The V gene's germline CDR1 is SGHNT and CDR2 YYREEE (reference sequence). In DNA, the CDR3 is TGTGCCAGCAGCTTGGGTCTCGTACAGGGTCCGGAGAGGACTGAAGCTTTCTTT. It encodes CASSLGLVQGPERTEAFF.

The V gene is TRBV30, the J gene TRBJ1-1, with D possibly being TRBD1 (6 bases). The germline V gene has CDR1 GTSNPN and CDR2 SVGIG (reference sequence). The CDR3 contains 12 residues. Trimming left V 8 bases short and J 11 bases short, with 21 bases between. The CDR3 is CAATPQGSKAFF. The CDR3 DNA follows: TGTGCCGCTACCCCTCAGGGGTCGAAGGCTTTCTTT. The variable domain in full, completed from reference TRBV30 and TRBJ1-1, reads SQTIHQWPATLVQPVGSPLSLECTVEGTSNPNLYWYRQAAGRGLQLLFYSVGIGQISSEVPQNLSASRPQDRQFILSSKKLLLSDSGFYLCAATPQGSKAFFGQGTRLTVV.

In this sample, this clone turned up once. V and J are TRBV11-3 and TRBJ2-1; D not resolved. The ends were cut back, 3 bases at V and 7 bases at J, with 4 bases in the middle. The CDR3 runs to 11 residues. The V gene's germline CDR1 is SGHNT and CDR2 YENEEA. The CDR3 DNA sequence: TGTGCCAGCAGCTTTAGGAATGAGCAGTTCTTC. Translating it yields CASSFRNEQFF.

J is TRBJ2-7 and V is TRBV7-8; D possibly corresponds to TRBD2 (5 bases). The germline CDR1 and CDR2 sequences are SGHVS and FQNEAQ. V dropped 7 bases and J dropped 2 bases, with 15 bases sitting between them. The CDR3 is 14 amino acids. CDR3 loop: CASNADGGPYEQYF. Here the CDR3 DNA reads TGTGCCAGCAACGCCGACGGCGGGCCCTACGAGCAGTACTTC.

V gene TRBV19 combines with J gene TRBJ1-1, with no clear D. Trimming took off 2 bases at V and 2 bases at J, with 9 bases between the two ends. The CDR3 has 14 amino acids. Germline values: CDR1 LNHDA, CDR2 SQIVND (reference sequence). CDR3 bases: TGTGCCAGTAGTATATCTACAGCCAACACTGAAGCTTTCTTT. Translation: CASSISTANTEAFF.

This clone was seen once. The J gene is TRBJ1-2, the V gene TRBV21-1. TRBV21-1 is noted as a pseudogene. The CDR3 is 10 amino acids. CDR3 coding DNA: TGTGCCAGCAGCAAAGAGGAGCCTTCCTTC. This encodes CASSKEEPSF.

The chain uses TRBV5-1 and TRBJ2-7, with TRBD2 matching 11 bases. The CDR3 is made up of 14 amino acids. Germline V gene lookup returns CDR1 SGHRS and CDR2 YFSETQ. Germline trimming cut 5 bases from V and 3 bases from J; bases unmatched to any gene: 4. The DNA of the CDR3 is TGCGCCAGCAGACCCGGGACTAGCGGCTACGAGCAGTACTTC. This gives the protein CASRPGTSGYEQYF.

Only one count was recorded for this clone. The gene calls are TRBV10-3 and TRBJ1-2, with 9 bases matching TRBD1. The germline V gene encodes CDR1 ENHRY and CDR2 SYGVKD. With 6 bases clipped from V and 4 bases from J, the junction kept 6 bases outside the gene matches. This CDR3 contains 14 residues. For the CDR3, the DNA is TGTGCCATCAGCAGGGGACAGGGAGGCTATGGCTACACCTTC. It codes for CAISRGQGGYGYTF.